This T cell receptor (beta chain) was obtained from a study of T cell responses to AZD1222 COVID-19 vaccine. Study-wide results and caveats: White British ancestry dominated among donors, who included more females, and clonal diversity was possibly underestimated. Samples come after the peak T cell response, not at day 14. Baseline seropositivity characterized only 5 or 6 AZD1222 recipients.

This CDR3 is 12 amino acids long. CDR1 is SGHNT, CDR2 YYREEE, per germline (reference sequence). Trimming left V 1 base short and J 6 bases short, with 8 bases between. Concerning this clone: What it binds is not known.

Profiled with immunoSEQ multiplex PCR; TCRdb holds only in-frame clones, not every one. The table shows fewer than 75,000 clones, with over 80% occurring only once. This sequence joins TRBV5-4 and TRBJ2-7; D is perhaps TRBD2 (6 bases). The sample was peripheral blood, taken 28 days after the second dose of the MenACWY control vaccine. The clonotype originates from an adult who received the MenACWY meningococcal vaccine as a control. This CDR3 reads CASSLPGGEQYF. In DNA form, the CDR3 reads TGTGCCAGCAGCTTGCCCGGGGGCGAGCAGTACTTC.